These 5 T cell receptor beta chains came from one sample sequenced in a study of blood T cell repertoires in COVID-19. The repertoire was sequenced with immunoSEQ multiplex PCR; TCRdb's copy has only in-frame clones and lacks some. This sample has approximately 100,000 clones, with under 80% found just once. Input material: peripheral blood. The receptors originated from a man between 65 and 79 years old with active or convalescent COVID-19.

The J gene is TRBJ2-7, the V gene TRBV5-6; the match to TRBD1 covers 12 bases. The trim removed 4 bases at V and 8 bases at J, leaving 7 bases unmatched. Germline V gene sequence: CDR1 SGHDT, CDR2 YYEEEE. This CDR3 has 14 residues. CDR3 residues: CASSALGTGGKQYF. The CDR3 DNA follows: TGTGCCAGCAGCGCGTTGGGGACAGGGGGCAAGCAGTACTTC.

V usage is TRBV10-3 and J usage is TRBJ1-2; TRBD1 matches 7 bases. Germline CDR1 is ENHRY and CDR2 is SYGVKD. The V segment lost 4 bases and the J segment 4 bases; nucleotides outside the gene matches: 6. This CDR3 is 14 amino acids long. The CDR3 bases are TGTGCCATCAGTGGGGGCAGGGGGACCTATGGCTACACCTTC. This encodes CAISGGRGTYGYTF.

The J gene is TRBJ2-6, the V gene TRBV5-1; weak D call: TRBD1 (6 bases). Germline V gene sequence: CDR1 SGHRS, CDR2 YFSETQ. With 1 base removed from V and 0 bases from J, the gap between germline ends came to 8 bases. The CDR3 extends over 16 amino acids. The CDR3 DNA sequence: TGCGCCAGCAGCTTGTCAGGGGTCTCTGGGGCCAACGTCCTGACTTTC. As protein: CASSLSGVSGANVLTF.

This chain joins TRBV27 and TRBJ2-3; possibly TRBD2 for D (5 bases). This CDR3 is 12 amino acids long. CDR1 is MNHEY and CDR2 is SMNVEV in the germline V gene (reference sequence). V lost 4 bases and J lost 4, with 6 bases in between. The CDR3 DNA sequence: TGTGCCAGCAGTTGGGAGTCAGATACGCAGTATTTT. It translates to CASSWESDTQYF.

The count of this clone is one. V gene TRBV6-5 combines with J gene TRBJ2-7, with 7 bases fitting TRBD1. Germline CDR1 MNHEY, CDR2 SVGAGI. Trimming removed 2 bases from V and 2 bases from J; junction bases left unmatched: 9. This CDR3 is built from 16 residues. The CDR3 loop is CASSYDGQGDPYEQYF. CDR3 in DNA: TGTGCCAGCAGTTACGATGGTCAGGGGGATCCCTACGAGCAGTACTTC.